The text below deals with one T cell receptor beta chain. This entry is derived from a study of blood T cell repertoires in COVID-19. This table comes from immunoSEQ multiplex PCR, and its TCRdb copy is limited to in-frame clones, with some not included. The sample contains 120,000 to 150,000 clones, 75% to 90% of which appear only once. CDR3 length: 16 residues. J lost 1 base, V lost 6 bases, and 10 bases had no gene match. Germline values: CDR1 SNHLY, CDR2 FYNNEI. This chain uses TRBV2 with TRBJ2-7; 9 positions agree with TRBD1. The source material was peripheral blood. The clonotype was recovered from a man aged 18 to 30 with COVID-19, enrolled during active disease. CDR3 nucleotides: TGTGCCAGCAGCGAGGGACAGGGCACATTTTCCTACGAGCAGTACTTC. Translating gives CASSEGQGTFSYEQYF.